These 19 T cell receptor beta chains originate from one sample sequenced in a study of CD8 T cells in ankylosing spondylitis. Broader study findings: In ankylosing spondylitis blood, a motif of roughly 8 highly homologous TCR beta variants appeared characteristic.

MiXCR, applied by TCRdb to the 5' RACE reads, yields one record per CDR3 protein. The sample yields roughly 700,000 distinct CDR3 sequences, under 20% seen once. These receptors have no identified antigens. Input material: blood, either unsorted or a sorted T cell fraction (not recorded which). The receptor source for this set is a male donor with ankylosing spondylitis.

The rearrangement joins TRBV20-1 to TRBJ2-7; TRBD1 agrees at 10 bases. In germline, CDR1 is DFQATT, CDR2 SNEGSKA (reference sequence). The ends lost 6 bases at V and 6 bases at J; junction bases unmatched: 8. CDR3 length: 13 residues. The CDR3 spells CSASTGGASEQYF. Written as DNA, the CDR3 is TGCAGTGCCTCGACAGGGGGCGCCTCCGAGCAGTACTTC.

This clonotype was found a few times. V and J are TRBV4-3 and TRBJ2-1, with 12 bases aligning to TRBD2. Germline V lookup: CDR1 LGHNA, CDR2 YSLEER. This CDR3 is 17 amino acids long. Losses at the gene ends were 4 bases for V and 6 bases for J; bases not matched to a gene: 10. For the CDR3, the DNA is TGCGCCAGCAGCCCCTCGGCGACTAGCGGGAGTTCCAATGAGCAGTTCTTC. This sequence encodes CASSPSATSGSSNEQFF.

A remark on this clonotype: The CDR3 ends on some other residue instead of the conserved phenylalanine or tryptophan, so this is likely a read error. This chain links TRBV11-2 with TRBJ2-7; the D gene is possibly TRBD1 (6 bases). The CDR3 covers 12 residues. Per the germline V gene, CDR1 is SGHAT and CDR2 is FQNNGV. Trimming stripped 8 bases from V and 4 bases from J, with 12 bases between. CDR3 nucleotide sequence: TGTGCCAGCGGTCACAGGGAATACGAGCAGTACTTA. Translating it yields CASGHREYEQYL.

This clonotype was detected only a few times. The chain links TRBV6-2 or TRBV6-3 to TRBJ2-7; 12 bases map to TRBD2. Losses at the gene ends were 0 bases for V and 2 bases for J; bases not matched to a gene: 5. Germline CDR1 and CDR2: MNHEY and SVGEGT. The CDR3 sequence is 17 residues long. CDR3 in amino acids: CASSYSYLAGGPYEQYF. The CDR3 coding sequence is TGTGCCAGCAGTTACTCATATCTAGCGGGAGGGCCCTACGAGCAGTACTTC.

A few counts support this clonotype. V usage is TRBV27 and J usage is TRBJ2-1; D gene uncertain. CDR1 MNHEY and CDR2 SMNVEV come from the germline V gene (reference sequence). The CDR3 is 16 residues long. Trimming took off 6 bases at V and 5 bases at J, with 20 bases between the two ends. This chain's CDR3 is CASSPLGSGLNNEQFF. The CDR3 region has the DNA TGTGCCAGCAGCCCCCTTGGTAGTGGCCTCAACAATGAGCAGTTCTTC.

V usage is TRBV27 and J usage is TRBJ1-2, with D possibly TRBD1 on 5 matching bases. V lost 3 bases and J 7 bases, leaving 15 bases between the germline ends. The germline gives CDR1 MNHEY, CDR2 SMNVEV (reference sequence). CDR3 length: 14 amino acids. The CDR3 region has the DNA TGTGCCAGCAGTTTCCAACGGACATCGTCTGGCTACACCTTC. It translates to CASSFQRTSSGYTF.

The chain's CDR3 is CASSFVTSGGGETQYF. The CDR3 DNA is TGTGCCAGCAGCTTTGTGACTAGCGGGGGAGGAGAGACCCAGTACTTC. The chain employs TRBV11-2 and TRBJ2-5; 12 bases agree with TRBD2. This CDR3 contains 16 residues. Germline loops: CDR1 SGHAT, CDR2 FQNNGV. The trim removed 3 bases at V and 4 bases at J, leaving 6 bases unmatched.

In its sample, this clonotype was seen a few times. The V call is TRBV6-1, the J call TRBJ2-1; D tentatively reads TRBD1 or TRBD2 (5 bases each). There are 15 residues in the CDR3. Trimming shortened V by 6 bases and J by 6 bases, and 18 bases separated the two germline ends. CDR1 MNHNS and CDR2 SASEGT come from the germline V gene. In DNA form, the CDR3 reads TGTGCCAGCAGCATAGAGGGGAATCTTCGCAATGAGCAGTTCTTC. This sequence encodes CASSIEGNLRNEQFF.

This chain links TRBV20-1 with TRBJ2-4; D is ambiguous. Trimming took off 6 bases at V and 8 bases at J, with 20 bases between the two ends. Germline V lookup: CDR1 DFQATT, CDR2 SNEGSKA (reference sequence). The CDR3 consists of 14 residues. CDR3 amino acids: CSAPPVATTDIQYF. As DNA, the CDR3 is TGCAGTGCCCCCCCCGTAGCAACAACTGACATTCAGTACTTC.

This chain joins TRBV20-1 and TRBJ2-1; TRBD2 might be the D (6 bases). This CDR3 is 13 amino acids long. Germline loops: CDR1 DFQATT, CDR2 SNEGSKA (reference sequence). V lost 5 bases, J lost 4 bases, and 12 bases lay in between. DNA for the CDR3: TGCAGTGCTCTCTCGGGAGTGTACAATGAGCAGTTCTTC. Amino acid sequence: CSALSGVYNEQFF.

A few counts support this clonotype. The V call is TRBV25-1, the J call TRBJ2-5, with D perhaps matching TRBD1 (6 bases). Germline V gives CDR1 MGHDK, CDR2 SYGVNS. The CDR3 spans 15 residues. Trimming removed 3 bases from V and 5 bases from J, with 16 bases in between. The CDR3 coding sequence is TGTGCCAGCAGTGATTACAGGGAAATAGGGGAGACCCAGTACTTC. Its translation is CASSDYREIGETQYF. Full variable domain (missing parts from reference TRBV25-1 and TRBJ2-5): EADIYQTPRYLVIGTGKKITLECSQTMGHDKMYWYQQDPGMELHLIHYSYGVNSTEKGDLSSESTVSRIRTEHFPLTLESARPSHTSQYLCASSDYREIGETQYFGPGTRLLVL.

This clonotype showed up just a few times. The chain carries TRBV6-1 and TRBJ2-1, with 8 bases matching TRBD2. This CDR3 region has 17 residues. Germline assignment: CDR1 MNHNS and CDR2 SASEGT. J was trimmed by 5 bases and V by 5 bases; bases with no gene match: 14. CDR3 sequence reads: CASSQTPAGGRNNEQFF. DNA for the CDR3: TGTGCCAGCAGTCAAACGCCGGCGGGGGGCCGGAACAATGAGCAGTTCTTC.

The genes are TRBV30 and TRBJ1-5; D gene ambiguous. The CDR3 covers 13 residues. Germline-derived CDR1 and CDR2 are GTSNPN and SVGIG (reference sequence). Trimming stripped 4 bases from V and 2 bases from J, with 9 bases between. As DNA, the CDR3 is TGTGCCTGGATATCCCGCTGCAATCAGCCCCAGCATTTT. Protein: CAWISRCNQPQHF.

This rearrangement joins TRBV28 to TRBJ2-7, with D hard to call. CDR1 and CDR2 from the germline V gene are MDHEN and SYDVKM. The CDR3 has 16 amino acids. V lost 3 bases and J lost 2, with 17 bases in between. CDR3 amino acids: CASSFPHTRHAYEQYF. CDR3 DNA sequence: TGTGCCAGCAGTTTCCCACATACTCGTCATGCCTACGAGCAGTACTTC. The full variable domain, completed using reference TRBV28 and TRBJ2-7, is DVKVTQSSRYLVKRTGEKVFLECVQDMDHENMFWYRQDPGLGLRLIYFSYDVKMKEKGDIPEGYSVSREKKERFSLILESASTNQTSMYLCASSFPHTRHAYEQYFGPGTRLTVT.

V usage is TRBV20-1 and J usage is TRBJ1-1; D is unclear. V dropped 0 bases and J dropped 1 base, with 12 bases sitting between them. The germline V gene encodes CDR1 DFQATT and CDR2 SNEGSKA (reference sequence). The CDR3 is 15 amino acids. DNA for the CDR3: TGCAGTGCTAGAGATTTGGCAGGAAAGAACACTGAAGCTTTCTTT. This sequence encodes CSARDLAGKNTEAFF.

The rearrangement joins TRBV29-1 to TRBJ1-1; a weak D match, TRBD1 (5 bases). From germline, CDR1 is SQVTM and CDR2 ANQGSEA. Trimming left V 4 bases short and J 6 bases short, with 21 bases between. This CDR3 comprises 15 residues. The CDR3 region has the DNA TGCAGCGTTGTGCTCGTGGACACCTCTCCTTCTGAAGCTTTCTTT. The encoded protein is CSVVLVDTSPSEAFF.

This clonotype has ten or more counts. The rearrangement uses TRBV10-3 and TRBJ2-5; D gene ambiguous. The V gene lost 3 bases and the J gene lost 0 bases, with 5 bases spanning the gap. CDR1 ENHRY and CDR2 SYGVKD come from the germline V gene. The length of the CDR3 is 13 residues. The DNA for the CDR3 is TGTGCCATCAGTGATACGGACCAAGAGACCCAGTACTTC. It codes for CAISDTDQETQYF.

This sequence joins TRBV29-1 and TRBJ1-1; tentative D call: TRBD1 (5 bases). Germline V lookup: CDR1 SQVTM, CDR2 ANQGSEA. Between the trimmed V and J ends, which lost 6 bases and 0 bases, there was a span of 11 bases. CDR3 length equals 13 residues. The CDR3 loop reads CSVWDSLNTEAFF. CDR3 bases: TGCAGCGTGTGGGACTCCCTGAACACTGAAGCTTTCTTT. The complete variable domain, with remaining parts taken from reference TRBV29-1 and TRBJ1-1, reads SAVISQKPSRDICQRGTSLTIQCQVDSQVTMMFWYRQQPGQSLTLIATANQGSEATYESGFVIDKFPISRPNLTFSTLTVSNMSPEDSSIYLCSVWDSLNTEAFFGQGTRLTVV.

For this clonotype: This clone may be a read error of a much larger clone one base away. V usage is TRBV12-3 or TRBV12-4 and J usage is TRBJ2-1, with TRBD1 identical over 7 bases. There are 12 residues in the CDR3. The junction had 3 bases not matched to a gene; V was cut back by 6 bases and J by 7 bases. CDR3 in amino acids: CASSKTGNEQFF. CDR3 DNA: TGTGCCAGCAGCAAGACAGGGAATGAGCAGTTCTTC.